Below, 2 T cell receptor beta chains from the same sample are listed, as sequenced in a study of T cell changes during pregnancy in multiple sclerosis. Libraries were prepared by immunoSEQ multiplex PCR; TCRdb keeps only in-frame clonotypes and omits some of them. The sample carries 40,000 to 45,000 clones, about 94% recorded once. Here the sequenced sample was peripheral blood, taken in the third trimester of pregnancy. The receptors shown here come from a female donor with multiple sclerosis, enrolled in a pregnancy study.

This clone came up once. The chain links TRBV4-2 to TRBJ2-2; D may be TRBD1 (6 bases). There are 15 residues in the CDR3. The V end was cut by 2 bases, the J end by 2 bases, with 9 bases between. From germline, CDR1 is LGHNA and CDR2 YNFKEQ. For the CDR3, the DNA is TGTGCCAGCAGCCAAACAGGGAAAAACACCGGGGAGCTGTTTTTT. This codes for CASSQTGKNTGELFF.

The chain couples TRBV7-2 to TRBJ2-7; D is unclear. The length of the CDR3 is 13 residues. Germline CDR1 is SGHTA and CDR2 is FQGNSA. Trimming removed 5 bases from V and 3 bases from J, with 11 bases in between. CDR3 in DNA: TGTGCCAGCAGCCCCCCTTCGGTCTACGAGCAGTACTTC. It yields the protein CASSPPSVYEQYF. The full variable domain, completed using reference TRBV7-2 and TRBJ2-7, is GAGVSQSPSNKVTEKGKDVELRCDPISGHTALYWYRQSLGQGLEFLIYFQGNSAPDKSGLPSDRFSAERTGGSVSTLTIQRTQQEDSAVYLCASSPPSVYEQYFGPGTRLTVT.